The next 21 T cell receptor beta chains were all read from a single sample in a study of CD8 T cells in ankylosing spondylitis. Using its own MiXCR run on the 5' RACE reads, TCRdb lists one record per CDR3 protein. The sample has some 140,000 distinct CDR3 sequences, more than 9.5% seen once. Specimen: blood, either unsorted or a sorted T cell fraction (not recorded which). The receptors originated from a female donor with ankylosing spondylitis or in good health (not recorded which).

The table lists this clonotype with a few counts. The chain couples TRBV5-4 to TRBJ2-2; TRBD1 aligns across 9 bases. Trimming at V came to 4 bases and at J to 7 bases, leaving 2 bases not matched to a gene. Germline-derived CDR1 and CDR2 are SGHNT and YYREEE (reference sequence). This CDR3 region has 13 residues. DNA of the CDR3: TGTGCCAGCAGCCCGACAGGGGGCGGGGAGCTGTTTTTT. The encoded protein is CASSPTGGGELFF.

This rearrangement joins TRBV5-4 to TRBJ1-4; 8 bases map to TRBD1. The CDR3 length is 15 residues. Unmatched junction bases numbered 7, after V lost 9 bases and J lost 0 bases. Germline V gives CDR1 SGHNT, CDR2 YYREEE (reference sequence). CDR3 protein: CATRQGSATNEKLFF. For the CDR3, the DNA is TGTGCCACCAGACAGGGGAGTGCAACTAATGAAAAACTGTTTTTT.

The sample holds many counts of this clonotype. The chain has TRBV18 and TRBJ1-1; D gene uncertain. Germline CDR1 is KGHSH and CDR2 is LQKENI. V lost 1 base to trimming and J lost 1 base, with 16 bases between them. The CDR3 is 17 residues long. CDR3 DNA: TGTGCCAGCTCACCACGTACCGCCCGTGACGGGAACACTGAAGCTTTCTTT. This codes for CASSPRTARDGNTEAFF.

This clonotype has ten or more counts. The chain is built from TRBV12-3 or TRBV12-4 and TRBJ2-1; D possibly corresponds to TRBD2 (6 bases). The CDR3 length is 14 residues. V was shortened by 6 bases and J by 6 bases, with 15 bases between the two germline ends. The CDR3 DNA is TGTGCCAGCAGCCCTCCCGTCGGGGGCAATGAGCAGTTCTTC. Protein: CASSPPVGGNEQFF.

Ten or more counts support this clonotype. This chain uses TRBV12-3 or TRBV12-4 with TRBJ2-7, with D hard to call. CDR3 length: 13 residues. With 2 bases removed from V and 0 bases from J, the gap between germline ends came to 5 bases. CDR3 sequence reads: CASSLTVSYEQYF. CDR3 bases: TGTGCCAGCAGTTTAACAGTCTCCTACGAGCAGTACTTC.

At least ten counts were recorded for this clonotype. J is TRBJ2-1 and V is TRBV5-1; D uncertain. The germline V gene encodes CDR1 SGHRS and CDR2 YFSETQ. Trimming took 0 bases from V and 1 from J, leaving 2 bases between them. The CDR3 contains 13 residues. This CDR3 reads CASSLESYNEQFF. The CDR3 DNA is TGCGCCAGCAGCTTGGAGTCCTACAATGAGCAGTTCTTC.

V and J are TRBV15 and TRBJ2-4; D call uncertain. The CDR3 contains 18 residues. Germline values: CDR1 LNHNV, CDR2 YYDKDF (reference sequence). The V end was cut by 0 bases, the J end by 4 bases, with 19 bases between. The CDR3 sequence is CATSREEVTLALKNIQYF. CDR3 bases: TGTGCCACCAGCAGAGAGGAAGTGACACTTGCCCTTAAAAACATTCAGTACTTC.

This clonotype was detected ten times or more. The chain carries TRBV6-5 and TRBJ1-2, with TRBD1 matching 8 bases. Germline CDR1 is MNHEY and CDR2 is SVGAGI. CDR3 length equals 15 residues. V lost 4 bases, J lost 8 bases, and 12 bases stayed unmatched. The CDR3 is CASSFSPPDRDGYTF. CDR3 coding DNA: TGTGCCAGCAGTTTCTCGCCGCCGGACAGGGACGGCTACACCTTC.

This clonotype has at least ten counts. This rearrangement joins TRBV5-1 to TRBJ2-1; 12 bases fit TRBD2. V lost 2 bases to trimming and J lost 7 bases; unmatched junction nucleotides: 1. The CDR3 has 14 residues. The germline V gene has CDR1 SGHRS and CDR2 YFSETQ. In DNA, the CDR3 is TGCGCCAGCAGCTTTACTAGCGGGAGGAATGAGCAGTTCTTC. Translated: CASSFTSGRNEQFF.

The chain joins TRBV5-1 to TRBJ2-1; 10 bases fit TRBD1. V was pared by 4 bases and J by 5 bases, with 3 bases of the junction left unmatched. The germline V gene has CDR1 SGHRS and CDR2 YFSETQ. This CDR3 spans 14 amino acids. CDR3 region: CASSRGQGNNEQFF. CDR3 bases: TGCGCCAGCAGCCGGGGACAGGGGAACAATGAGCAGTTCTTC. Drawing the rest from reference TRBV5-1 and TRBJ2-1, the complete variable domain is KAGVTQTPRYLIKTRGQQVTLSCSPISGHRSVSWYQQTPGQGLQFLFEYFSETQRNKGNFPGRFSGRQFSNSRSEMNVSTLELGDSALYLCASSRGQGNNEQFFGPGTRLTVL.

In this sample, this clonotype turned up many times. The chain combines TRBV7-9 with TRBJ2-1; D call uncertain. Trimming took 5 bases from V and 4 from J, leaving 9 bases between them. Germline loops: CDR1 SEHNR, CDR2 FQNEAQ (reference sequence). CDR3 length equals 13 residues. The CDR3 region has the DNA TGTGCCAGCAGCCGGGTGCTATACAATGAGCAGTTCTTC. Translated: CASSRVLYNEQFF.

This clonotype has just a few counts. The V gene is TRBV7-2, the J gene TRBJ2-6; D is uncertain. This CDR3 contains 15 residues. Trimming took off 1 base at V and 4 bases at J, with 8 bases between the two ends. From germline, CDR1 is SGHTA and CDR2 FQGNSA. The CDR3 DNA reads TGTGCCAGCAGCTTAGGGCGGAAAGGGGCCAACGTCCTGACTTTC. This gives the protein CASSLGRKGANVLTF.

This clonotype was counted ten times or more. The gene calls are TRBV3-1 and TRBJ2-1; D is perhaps TRBD1 or TRBD2 (5 bases each). The CDR3 spans 11 residues. Germline loops: CDR1 LGHDT, CDR2 YNNKEL (reference sequence). The V end lost 8 bases, the J end lost 9 bases, and 11 bases lay between the germline ends. The CDR3 reads CASGAEVEQFF. The CDR3 DNA is TGTGCCAGCGGGGCGGAGGTTGAGCAGTTCTTC.

This clonotype was observed a handful of times. The chain links TRBV19 to TRBJ1-1; possibly TRBD1 for D (6 bases). There are 15 residues in the CDR3. The germline V and J ends were trimmed by 6 bases and 0 bases, with 14 bases remaining between them. Per germline, CDR1 LNHDA and CDR2 SQIVND (reference sequence). CDR3 in DNA: TGTGCCAGTAGGTATTCGACAGGAATGAACACTGAAGCTTTCTTT. Encoded protein: CASRYSTGMNTEAFF.

Ten or more counts support this clonotype. In DNA form, the CDR3 reads TGCAGCGGGTCACAGGGGAGTAATCAGCCCCAGCATTTT. Encoded protein: CSGSQGSNQPQHF. This chain joins TRBV29-1 and TRBJ1-5; 7 positions match TRBD1. The trim removed 7 bases at V and 4 bases at J, leaving 7 bases unmatched. The CDR3 totals 13 residues. CDR1 and CDR2 from the germline V gene are SQVTM and ANQGSEA.

This clonotype was seen repeatedly, ten times or more. The J gene is TRBJ1-1, the V gene TRBV7-9, with D tentatively TRBD1 (6 bases). Germline V gives CDR1 SEHNR, CDR2 FQNEAQ (reference sequence). The CDR3 has 14 amino acids. Trimming removed 7 bases from V and 1 base from J, with 13 bases in between. In DNA form, the CDR3 reads TGTGCCAGCATGCAGGGGATGGAGAACACTGAAGCTTTCTTT. This codes for CASMQGMENTEAFF.

Ten or more counts support this clonotype. The V and J genes are TRBV28 and TRBJ2-1, with D possibly matching TRBD1 (5 bases). The CDR3 is made up of 11 amino acids. The V gene lost 6 bases and the J gene lost 12 bases, with 12 bases spanning the gap. Per the germline V gene, CDR1 is MDHEN and CDR2 is SYDVKM. The DNA for the CDR3 is TGTGCCAGCAGCGTCGAAGGGGTGCAGTTCTTC. Translated: CASSVEGVQFF.

V usage is TRBV4-1 and J usage is TRBJ2-3; 8 positions agree with TRBD2. The germline gives CDR1 MGHRA, CDR2 YSYEKL. Trimming took 3 bases from V and 5 from J; bases not matched to a gene: 7. The CDR3 spans 15 residues. The CDR3 is CASSHLSGVKDTQYF. The CDR3 coding sequence is TGCGCCAGCAGCCACCTTAGCGGGGTTAAAGATACGCAGTATTTT.

V gene TRBV4-2 combines with J gene TRBJ2-5, with D possibly being TRBD2 (6 bases). Per germline, CDR1 LGHNA and CDR2 YNFKEQ. Trimming stripped 2 bases from V and 2 bases from J, with 12 bases between. The CDR3 contains 15 residues. The CDR3 nucleotides are TGTGCCAGCAGCCAACAGCGGAGGGAACAAGAGACCCAGTACTTC. Translation gives CASSQQRREQETQYF.

This clonotype appeared many times. The rearrangement uses TRBV7-9 and TRBJ1-1; 10 positions agree with TRBD1. The CDR3 is 15 amino acids. Germline V gene data show CDR1 as SEHNR and CDR2 as FQNEAQ (reference sequence). The V and J ends lost 4 bases and 3 bases, in that order; junction bases with no gene match: 5. The CDR3 sequence: CASSYTGTGDTEAFF. The CDR3, as DNA: TGTGCCAGCAGCTACACCGGGACAGGGGACACTGAAGCTTTCTTT.

In its sample, this clonotype was seen many times. The CDR3 DNA is TGCAGCGTTGAAGAGGCGGGACAGAATAATGAAAAACTGTTTTTT. Its protein is CSVEEAGQNNEKLFF. This chain connects TRBV29-1 to TRBJ1-4, with 7 bases lining up with TRBD1. Germline CDR1 and CDR2: SQVTM and ANQGSEA. V gave up 0 bases and J gave up 4 bases; unmatched junction bases: 5. The length of the CDR3 is 15 residues.